These 13 T cell receptor beta chains were sequenced from one sample in a study of control samples from healthy donors and cancer patients. Only in-frame clones appear in the TCRdb table, and some are missing; sequencing was by immunoSEQ multiplex PCR. The profile shows some 120,000 clones, about 90% of them singletons. What was sequenced was blood. These receptors came from a man in his sixties in good health.

The chain couples TRBV5-1 to TRBJ1-4; unclear D gene. The CDR3 sequence is 14 residues long. Germline lookup yields CDR1 SGHRS and CDR2 YFSETQ. V dropped 3 bases and J dropped 5 bases, with 11 bases sitting between them. The CDR3: CASSWAGKNEKLFF. The CDR3 DNA is TGCGCCAGCAGCTGGGCCGGAAAGAATGAAAAACTGTTTTTT.

This chain connects TRBV6-5 to TRBJ1-2, with TRBD1 identical over 8 bases. Germline V CDR1 and CDR2: MNHEY, SVGAGI. The length of the CDR3 is 13 residues. The V and J ends lost 7 bases and 6 bases, in that order; junction bases with no gene match: 7. CDR3 amino acids: CASTSDRDNGYTF. The CDR3 region has the DNA TGTGCCAGCACTTCGGACAGGGATAATGGCTACACCTTC.

The V and J genes are TRBV11-2 and TRBJ2-1; D may be TRBD1 (6 bases). The V and J ends lost 3 bases and 9 bases respectively, with 21 bases between them. The CDR3 runs to 16 residues. Germline V gives CDR1 SGHAT, CDR2 FQNNGV. In DNA form, the CDR3 reads TGTGCCAGCAGCTTGAGTAGGGACAAGGGGGTAGGTGAGCAGTTCTTC. Translation gives CASSLSRDKGVGEQFF.

The table lists this clone with a few counts. The chain joins TRBV6-1 to TRBJ1-2, with D maybe TRBD1 (6 bases). The CDR3 has 18 residues. In germline, CDR1 is MNHNS, CDR2 SASEGT. V lost 4 bases and J lost 5, with 26 bases in between. The CDR3 region is CASSALGGSPDKGYGYTF. In DNA, the CDR3 is TGTGCCAGCAGTGCCCTGGGGGGCAGCCCGGATAAAGGATATGGCTACACCTTC.

This chain uses TRBV7-8 with TRBJ1-1; D is unclear. The CDR3 has 12 residues. Trimming removed 5 bases at V and 11 bases at J, with 15 bases between. Germline loops: CDR1 SGHVS, CDR2 FQNEAQ. This CDR3 reads CASSPRTLGAFF. The CDR3 region has the DNA TGTGCCAGCAGCCCTAGGACCCTCGGGGCTTTCTTT.

V is TRBV18 and J is TRBJ1-4, with TRBD1 as a possible D gene (5 bases). The germline V gene encodes CDR1 KGHSH and CDR2 LQKENI. V lost 6 bases, J lost 0 bases, and 8 bases lay in between. The CDR3 sequence is 14 residues long. CDR3 sequence: CASSTGATNEKLFF. CDR3 bases: TGTGCCAGCTCCACGGGGGCAACTAATGAAAAACTGTTTTTT.

The V gene is TRBV7-2, the J gene TRBJ1-3; D may be TRBD1 (5 bases). This CDR3 is 13 amino acids long. The germline V gene has CDR1 SGHTA and CDR2 FQGNSA. The V end lost 5 bases, the J end lost 7 bases, and 12 bases lay between the germline ends. The CDR3 DNA sequence: TGTGCCAGCAGCCCCGGGACTTCCAACACCATATATTTT. Protein sequence: CASSPGTSNTIYF.

The chain recombines TRBV6-1 with TRBJ1-5; no definite D call. From germline, CDR1 is MNHNS and CDR2 SASEGT. This CDR3 has 15 amino acids. Trimming removed 1 base at V and 8 bases at J, with 15 bases between. CDR3 bases: TGTGCCAGCAGTGAAGGTTGGGGAAAGGTGAAGCCCCAGCATTTT. It specifies CASSEGWGKVKPQHF.

The J gene is TRBJ1-2, the V gene TRBV12-3 or TRBV12-4; unclear D gene. The V gene lost 6 bases and the J gene lost 5 bases, with 7 bases spanning the gap. The CDR3 has 11 amino acids. The CDR3 sequence: CASSVGYGYTF. Here the CDR3 DNA reads TGTGCCAGCAGCGTGGGGTATGGCTACACCTTC.

The chain joins TRBV7-8 to TRBJ1-3; D uncertain. Trimming removed 2 bases at V and 3 bases at J, with 2 bases between. CDR1 and CDR2 (germline): SGHVS, FQNEAQ. The CDR3 length is 12 residues. CDR3 in DNA: TGTGCCAGCAGCTTAAGTGGAAACACCATATATTTT. It is translated as CASSLSGNTIYF.

V gene TRBV30 combines with J gene TRBJ1-2; D is possibly TRBD1 (6 bases). The CDR3 runs 14 residues. Germline assignment: CDR1 GTSNPN and CDR2 SVGIG (reference sequence). Trimming shortened V by 0 bases and J by 8 bases, and 16 bases separated the two germline ends. The CDR3 is CAWSVQNREGGYTF. Written as DNA, the CDR3 is TGTGCCTGGAGTGTCCAAAACAGGGAAGGAGGCTACACCTTC.

This chain links TRBV19 with TRBJ2-3; possibly TRBD1 or TRBD2 for D (6 bases each). Trimming cost V 7 bases and J 1 base, with 15 bases left between them. The length of the CDR3 is 15 residues. Germline lookup yields CDR1 LNHDA and CDR2 SQIVND (reference sequence). The CDR3 bases are TGTGCCAGTAACTCCGGGGGCGCAGGCACAGATACGCAGTATTTT. Its protein is CASNSGGAGTDTQYF.

CDR3 loop: CATSRGGQGTEKLFF. DNA for the CDR3: TGTGCCACCAGCAGAGGGGGGCAGGGTACTGAAAAACTGTTTTTT. The rearrangement joins TRBV15 to TRBJ1-4; a possible D gene is TRBD1 (6 bases). This CDR3 has 15 amino acids. V was clipped by 1 base and J by 7 bases, with 13 bases between them. The germline CDR1 and CDR2 sequences are LNHNV and YYDKDF (reference sequence). The full variable domain, completed using reference TRBV15 and TRBJ1-4, is DAMVIQNPRYQVTQFGKPVTLSCSQTLNHNVMYWYQQKSSQAPKLLFHYYDKDFNNEADTPDNFQSRRPNTSFCFLDIRSPGLGDTAMYLCATSRGGQGTEKLFFGSGTQLSVL.